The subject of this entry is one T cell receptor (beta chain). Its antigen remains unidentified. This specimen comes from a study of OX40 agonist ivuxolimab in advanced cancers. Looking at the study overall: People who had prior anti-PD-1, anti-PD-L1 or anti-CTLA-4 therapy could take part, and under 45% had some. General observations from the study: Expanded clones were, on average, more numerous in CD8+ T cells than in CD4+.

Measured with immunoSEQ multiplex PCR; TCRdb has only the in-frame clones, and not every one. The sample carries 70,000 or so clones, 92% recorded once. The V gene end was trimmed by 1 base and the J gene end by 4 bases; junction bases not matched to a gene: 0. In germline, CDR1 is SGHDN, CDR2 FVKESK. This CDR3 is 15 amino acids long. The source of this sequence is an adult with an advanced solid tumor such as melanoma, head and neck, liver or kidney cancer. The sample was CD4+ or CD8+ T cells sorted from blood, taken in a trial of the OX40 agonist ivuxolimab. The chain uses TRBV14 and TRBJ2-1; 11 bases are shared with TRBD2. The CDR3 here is CASSQGTSGYNEQFF. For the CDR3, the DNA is TGTGCCAGCAGCCAAGGGACTAGCGGGTACAATGAGCAGTTCTTC.